Sequencing of this T cell receptor (beta chain) was carried out in a study of T cell responses to AZD1222 COVID-19 vaccine. Trimming left V 1 base short and J 11 bases short, with 6 bases between. From germline, CDR1 is LGHDT and CDR2 YNNKEL (reference sequence). CDR3 length: 11 residues. The table came from immunoSEQ multiplex PCR; TCRdb's copy has only in-frame clones and leaves some out. The sample contains approximately 70,000 clones, around 82% of which appear only once. The receptor's source is an adult in good health. Specimen: peripheral blood, collected on day 0 of AZD1222 vaccination. The chain links TRBV3-1 (or the pseudogene TRBV3-2) to TRBJ2-1; D not resolved. The CDR3, as DNA: TGTGCCAGCAGCCAAGCGGAAAAGCAGTTCTTC. This codes for CASSQAEKQFF.